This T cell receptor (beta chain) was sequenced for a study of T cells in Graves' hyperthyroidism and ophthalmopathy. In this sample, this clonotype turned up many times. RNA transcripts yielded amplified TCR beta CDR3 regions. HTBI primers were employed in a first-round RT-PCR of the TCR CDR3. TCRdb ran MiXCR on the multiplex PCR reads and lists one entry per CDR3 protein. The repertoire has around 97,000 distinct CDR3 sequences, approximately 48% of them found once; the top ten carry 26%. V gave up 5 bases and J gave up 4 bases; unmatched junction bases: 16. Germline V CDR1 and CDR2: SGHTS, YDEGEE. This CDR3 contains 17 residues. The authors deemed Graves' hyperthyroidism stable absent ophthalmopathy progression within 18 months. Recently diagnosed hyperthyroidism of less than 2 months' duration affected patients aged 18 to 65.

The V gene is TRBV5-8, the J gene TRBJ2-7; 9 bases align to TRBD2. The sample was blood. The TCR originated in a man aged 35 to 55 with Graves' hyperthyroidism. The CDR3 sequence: CASRPEVWVAGDYEQYF. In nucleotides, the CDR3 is TGTGCCAGCAGGCCAGAGGTTTGGGTAGCGGGAGATTACGAGCAGTACTTC.